Listed below are T cell receptor beta chains from one sample, sequenced in a study of blood T cell repertoires in COVID-19. Data came from immunoSEQ multiplex PCR; TCRdb stores just in-frame clones and leaves some out. The table records 200,000 to 300,000 clones, roughly 82% of them present only once. Specimen: PBMCs or T cells enriched from blood (not recorded which). These receptors came from a woman aged 45-59 years who had recovered from COVID-19. Each CDR3 is given with its conserved first and last residue. D genes are given only for firm matches. Clone size appears in some rows only: once, few, many, or a class for an expanded clone.

v_gene	j_gene	d_gene	abundance	CDR3aa	CDR3nt
TRBV30	TRBJ2-1	TRBD2	NA	CAWSVRYSGSRYNEQFF	TGTGCCTGGAGTGTACGATATAGCGGGAGCCGATACAATGAGCAGTTCTTC
TRBV6-5	TRBJ1-1	NA	NA	CASSRWGVNTEAFF	TGTGCCAGCAGCCGCTGGGGGGTGAACACTGAAGCTTTCTTT
TRBV7-3	TRBJ2-1	NA	NA	CASSLGLRSSSYNEQFF	TGTGCCAGCAGCTTGGGGCTCCGGTCCTCTTCCTACAATGAGCAGTTCTTC
TRBV5-1	TRBJ2-3	NA	NA	CASSLERAVTDTQYF	TGCGCCAGCAGCTTGGAGAGGGCCGTCACAGATACGCAGTATTTT
TRBV2	TRBJ2-4	NA	NA	CATIGSRGIAKNIQYF	TGTGCCACGATCGGGAGCCGGGGAATAGCCAAAAACATTCAGTACTTC
TRBV5-1	TRBJ1-2	NA	NA	CASSLDGGSYGYTF	TGCGCCAGCAGCTTGGATGGGGGGTCCTATGGCTACACCTTC
TRBV9	TRBJ1-2	NA	NA	CASSVVANNYGYTF	TGTGCCAGCAGCGTAGTGGCCAATAACTATGGCTACACCTTC
TRBV29-1	TRBJ1-3	TRBD1	NA	CSVEGTGGFGNTIYF	TGCAGCGTTGAGGGGACAGGGGGCTTTGGAAACACCATATATTTT
TRBV11-3	TRBJ1-1	NA	few	CASSFRGRVSRNTEAFF	TGTGCCAGCAGCTTTAGGGGGAGGGTCTCCCGGAACACTGAAGCTTTCTTT
TRBV11-2	TRBJ2-7	NA	NA	CASSLDSLSREQYF	TGTGCCAGCAGCTTAGATAGCCTTAGCCGCGAGCAGTACTTC
TRBV5-1	TRBJ1-2	NA	once	CASSLAGPGLPDF	TGCGCCAGCAGCTTGGCTGGACCGGGACTGCCAGACTTC
TRBV18	TRBJ1-2	NA	NA	CASSPPSGAGYTF	TGTGCCAGCTCACCACCGTCAGGGGCTGGCTACACCTTC
TRBV5-4	TRBJ2-3	TRBD2	NA	CASSLEGLAGGQDGDTQYF	TGTGCCAGCAGCTTGGAGGGACTAGCGGGGGGGCAAGACGGAGATACGCAGTATTTT
TRBV6-2/TRBV6-3	TRBJ1-2	NA	once	CASSYSRGKGYTF	TGTGCCAGCAGTTACTCGCGGGGTAAAGGCTACACCTTC
TRBV3-1/TRBV3-2	TRBJ1-3	TRBD1	NA	CASSRLWDRGSGNTIYF	TGTGCCAGCAGCCGACTATGGGACAGGGGCTCCGGAAACACCATATATTTT
TRBV7-6	TRBJ2-1	NA	NA	CASSSSGSSSYNEQFF	TGTGCCAGCAGCTCGAGCGGGTCCAGCTCCTACAATGAGCAGTTCTTC
TRBV29-1	TRBJ2-7	TRBD1	NA	CSARTGRAYEQYF	TGCAGCGCACGGACAGGGAGAGCCTACGAGCAGTACTTC
TRBV11-3	TRBJ2-5	TRBD1	NA	CASSRNRGNVETQYF	TGTGCCAGCAGCCGGAACAGGGGGAATGTGGAGACCCAGTACTTC
TRBV10-1	TRBJ2-3	TRBD2	NA	CASRAKREGPADTQYF	TGCGCCAGCAGGGCTAAGCGGGAGGGCCCGGCAGATACGCAGTATTTT
TRBV18	TRBJ1-1	NA	NA	CASSPVGAPTTEAFF	TGTGCCAGCTCACCAGTTGGGGCCCCTACCACTGAAGCTTTCTTT
TRBV2	TRBJ2-1	NA	NA	CASSAHQGLHEQFF	TGTGCCAGCAGCGCGCATCAGGGTCTCCATGAGCAGTTCTTC
TRBV15	TRBJ1-2	NA	NA	CATSRDSRYGYTF	TGTGCCACCAGCAGAGATTCTCGCTATGGCTACACCTTC
TRBV9	TRBJ1-2	TRBD1	NA	CASSRQGSYGYTF	TGTGCCAGCAGTCGACAGGGTTCCTATGGCTACACCTTC
TRBV29-1	TRBJ2-7	TRBD1	NA	CSVDTGGNYEQYF	TGCAGCGTTGATACAGGGGGCAACTACGAGCAGTACTTC
TRBV12-5	TRBJ2-1	NA	NA	CASGPPVSAYNEQFF	TGTGCTAGTGGTCCCCCAGTGTCTGCCTACAATGAGCAGTTCTTC
TRBV4-1	TRBJ2-6	NA	NA	CASTKETATSGANVLTF	TGCGCCAGCACCAAAGAGACAGCCACCTCTGGGGCCAACGTCCTGACTTTC
TRBV7-9	TRBJ2-7	TRBD1	NA	CASSSAGGEQYF	TGTGCCAGCAGCTCGGCAGGGGGAGAGCAGTACTTC
TRBV7-3	TRBJ1-2	TRBD1	NA	CASSLRGTESYTF	TGTGCCAGCAGCTTACGGGGGACAGAGAGCTACACCTTC
TRBV24-1	TRBJ2-2	TRBD1	NA	CATSDNDRGNTGELFF	TGTGCCACCAGTGATAATGACAGGGGGAACACCGGGGAGCTGTTTTTT
TRBV7-8	TRBJ2-5	TRBD2	few	CASSTGRGGPRETQYF	TGTGCCAGCAGCACCGGACGGGGGGGGCCTCGAGAGACCCAGTACTTC
TRBV27	TRBJ2-2	NA	few	CASSLNTGELFF	TGTGCCAGCAGCCTGAACACCGGGGAGCTGTTTTTT
TRBV7-6	TRBJ1-6	NA	NA	CASSFQGNSPLHF	TGTGCCAGCAGCTTCCAGGGTAATTCACCCCTCCACTTT
TRBV24-1	TRBJ2-3	TRBD2	NA	CATSDTRLAGGVTDTQYF	TGTGCCACCAGTGATACGAGACTAGCGGGAGGGGTCACAGATACGCAGTATTTT
TRBV7-2	TRBJ1-5	NA	NA	CASSLDRERNQPQHF	TGTGCCAGCAGCTTAGACAGAGAAAGGAATCAGCCCCAGCATTTT
TRBV28	TRBJ1-5	NA	NA	CASRPTPLYRPQHF	TGTGCCAGCAGACCTACCCCGCTGTACCGGCCCCAGCATTTT
TRBV4-1	TRBJ2-4	NA	NA	CASSQWTGKNIQYF	TGCGCCAGCAGCCAATGGACGGGAAAAAACATTCAGTACTTC
TRBV5-5	TRBJ1-3	NA	few	CASSQAVGGNTIYF	TGTGCCAGCAGCCAAGCGGTCGGTGGAAACACCATATATTTT
TRBV5-1	TRBJ1-1	NA	NA	CASSSTGGLGEAFF	TGCGCCAGCAGCTCGACAGGCGGATTGGGTGAAGCTTTCTTT
TRBV5-1	TRBJ2-3	NA	NA	CASSLGGSSDTQYF	TGCGCCAGCAGCTTGGGAGGGAGTTCAGATACGCAGTATTTT
TRBV7-9	TRBJ2-7	NA	NA	CASSLYPTYEQYF	TGTGCCAGCAGCTTGTATCCTACCTACGAGCAGTACTTC
TRBV19	TRBJ2-7	NA	NA	CASSIGGGFSYEQYF	TGTGCCAGTAGTATCGGCGGGGGCTTCTCCTACGAGCAGTACTTC
TRBV28	TRBJ2-7	TRBD1	NA	CASSPSRKGARYEQYF	TGTGCCAGCAGTCCCTCGAGGAAGGGGGCTCGGTACGAGCAGTACTTC